This is a list of T cell receptor beta chains from one sample in a study of T-cell memory formation after mild COVID-19. TCRdb re-analysed the 5' RACE reads in MiXCR, keeping a single row per CDR3 protein. This table has about 250,000 distinct CDR3 sequences, around 17% appearing once. Sequenced input: PBMCs or a T cell subset sorted from them (not recorded which). The receptor set was obtained from a man between 18 and 35 years old who had mild COVID-19 (a few samples of this study predate the infection). Cell type and time point are not known. Each CDR3 is given with its conserved first and last residue. Each record gives: V gene, D gene, J gene, clone size, CDR3 protein, CDR3 DNA. The D gene is left open where the match is weak. A row's size may be missing; if present it is once, few, many or a size class.

>TRBV5-1|NA|TRBJ2-1|NA
CASSVSATYNGQFF
TGCGCCAGCAGCGTCAGCGCCACCTACAATGGGCAGTTCTTC
>TRBV7-2|TRBD2|TRBJ2-3|NA
CASSTGGGSTDTQYF
TGTGCCAGCAGCACCGGGGGGGGGAGCACAGATACGCAGTATTTT
>TRBV20-1|NA|TRBJ1-3|NA
CSAREISGNTIYF
TGCAGTGCTAGAGAGATCTCTGGAAACACCATATATTTT
>TRBV5-1|NA|TRBJ2-7|NA
CASSLGGESSYEQYF
TGCGCCAGCAGCTTGGGAGGGGAGAGCTCCTACGAGCAGTACTTC
>TRBV3-1|NA|TRBJ2-7|NA
CASSQDSEGEQYF
TGTGCCAGCAGCCAAGATAGCGAAGGTGAGCAGTACTTC
>TRBV19|NA|TRBJ1-1|NA
CASSPPDRREAFF
TGTGCCAGTAGTCCCCCTGATAGGCGGGAAGCTTTCTTT
>TRBV20-1|TRBD1|TRBJ2-3|few
CSARADRLSTDTQYF
TGCAGTGCTAGGGCGGACAGGCTGAGCACAGATACGCAGTATTTT
>TRBV7-6|TRBD2|TRBJ2-1|many
CASSRTRLNEQFF
TGTGCCAGCAGCCGGACTAGACTCAATGAGCAGTTCTTC
>TRBV5-1|TRBD1|TRBJ2-5|few
CASSHRGRRDQETQYF
TGCGCCAGCAGCCACAGGGGGCGCAGGGACCAAGAGACCCAGTACTTC
>TRBV18|NA|TRBJ2-4|few
CASSPAGERNIQYF
TGTGCCAGCTCACCAGCAGGGGAGAGGAACATTCAGTACTTC
>TRBV6-5|NA|TRBJ2-7|few
CASSYRVSYEQYF
TGTGCCAGCAGTTACCGGGTATCCTACGAGCAGTACTTC
>TRBV20-1|NA|TRBJ1-1|NA
CSARDPTGPGLKAFF
TGCAGTGCTAGAGACCCAACGGGACCAGGCCTTAAAGCTTTCTTT
>TRBV7-2|NA|TRBJ1-1|NA
CASSFRLGAGTEAFF
TGTGCCAGCAGCTTTAGGCTGGGGGCTGGGACTGAAGCTTTCTTT
>TRBV7-9|NA|TRBJ2-7|NA
CASSPWIGINYEQYF
TGTGCCAGCAGCCCCTGGATCGGGATTAACTACGAGCAGTACTTC
>TRBV29-1|TRBD1|TRBJ2-2|NA
CSGWTGANTGELFF
TGCAGCGGGTGGACAGGGGCGAACACCGGGGAGCTGTTTTTT
>TRBV7-2|NA|TRBJ1-2|NA
CASSLGYESYGYTF
TGTGCCAGCAGCTTGGGCTACGAGAGCTATGGCTACACCTTC
>TRBV18|NA|TRBJ1-4|few
CASSPPGVPEKLFF
TGTGCCAGCTCACCACCGGGTGTCCCGGAAAAACTGTTTTTT
>TRBV27|NA|TRBJ2-5|NA
CASSLSIHREETQYF
TGTGCCAGCAGTTTGTCGATCCACAGGGAAGAGACCCAGTACTTC
>TRBV5-1|NA|TRBJ1-3|NA
CASSFYTSANSGNTIYF
TGCGCCAGCAGCTTCTATACGTCAGCAAACTCTGGAAACACCATATATTTT
>TRBV5-1|NA|TRBJ1-4|NA
CASSLVPDSNEKLFF
TGCGCCAGCAGCTTGGTTCCAGATTCCAATGAAAAACTGTTTTTT
>TRBV18|NA|TRBJ1-1|few
CASASRYAEAFF
TGTGCCAGCGCAAGCCGTTACGCTGAAGCTTTCTTT
>TRBV6-5|NA|TRBJ1-1|few
CASSYVWNTEAFF
TGTGCCAGCAGTTACGTGTGGAACACTGAAGCTTTCTTT
>TRBV7-2|NA|TRBJ1-2|NA
CASSLARAGYGYTF
TGTGCCAGCAGCTTAGCTAGGGCCGGCTATGGCTACACCTTC
>TRBV6-6|NA|TRBJ2-7|NA
CASRFGGRRDYEQYF
TGTGCCAGCAGGTTCGGGGGGCGCAGGGACTACGAGCAGTACTTC
>TRBV5-1|NA|TRBJ2-5|NA
CASSLGVELRQTQYF
TGCGCCAGCAGCTTGGGAGTTGAGCTCAGGCAGACCCAGTACTTC
>TRBV7-9|TRBD2|TRBJ2-1|NA
CNSSHTSGARHEQFF
TGTAACAGCAGCCATACTAGCGGGGCCAGGCATGAGCAGTTCTTC
>TRBV28|NA|TRBJ1-1|many
CASSFQYSNPNTEAFF
TGTGCCAGCAGTTTTCAGTACTCCAACCCGAACACTGAAGCTTTCTTT
>TRBV6-5|NA|TRBJ2-1|NA
CASRGLYSYNEQFF
TGTGCCAGCAGAGGGCTTTATTCCTACAATGAGCAGTTCTTC
>TRBV25-1|NA|TRBJ1-3|NA
CASGSYSGNTIYF
TGTGCCAGCGGGAGCTACTCTGGAAACACCATATATTTT
>TRBV4-3|NA|TRBJ1-6|many
CASSQSGGRDSPLHF
TGCGCCAGCAGCCAAAGTGGCGGCAGGGACTCACCCCTCCACTTT
>TRBV11-2|TRBD2|TRBJ2-3|NA
CASSFHFGIAGNTDTQYF
TGTGCCAGCAGCTTTCATTTCGGAATAGCGGGGAACACAGATACGCAGTATTTT
>TRBV20-1|NA|TRBJ2-7|NA
CSARDHGELGSYEQYF
TGCAGTGCTAGAGATCATGGGGAGTTGGGGTCCTACGAGCAGTACTTC
>TRBV27|NA|TRBJ2-7|NA
CASSFDQSGYEQYF
TGTGCCAGCAGTTTCGATCAATCCGGTTACGAGCAGTACTTC
>TRBV27|NA|TRBJ1-2|NA
CASSFKGGSYGYTF
TGTGCCAGCAGTTTTAAGGGAGGGTCCTATGGCTACACCTTC
>TRBV27|NA|TRBJ2-5|NA
CASSSSSRGRGETQYF
TGTGCCAGCAGTTCCTCCAGCCGAGGGAGAGGGGAGACCCAGTACTTC
>TRBV20-1|TRBD2|TRBJ2-5|NA
CSAMRGGAGETQYF
TGCAGTGCTATGCGCGGGGGGGCTGGGGAGACCCAGTACTTC
>TRBV13|NA|TRBJ1-4|NA
CASSFTALVGEKLFF
TGTGCCAGCAGCTTCACGGCGCTGGTGGGAGAAAAACTGTTTTTT
>TRBV5-1|NA|TRBJ2-2|NA
CASSLAVQGKRTGELFF
TGCGCCAGCAGCTTGGCCGTTCAGGGGAAAAGAACCGGGGAGCTGTTTTTT
>TRBV5-1|NA|TRBJ1-6|few
CASSPESSPDSPLHF
TGCGCCAGCAGCCCCGAATCGTCCCCGGATTCACCCCTCCACTTT
>TRBV7-6|NA|TRBJ2-2|NA
CASSYGTRDTGELFF
TGTGCCAGCAGCTACGGCACGAGGGACACCGGGGAGCTGTTTTTT
>TRBV7-2|TRBD1|TRBJ2-5|NA
CASSLATGTGAETQYF
TGTGCCAGCAGCTTAGCCACTGGGACAGGGGCAGAGACCCAGTACTTC
>TRBV5-1|NA|TRBJ1-6|few
CASSLDTRRNSPLHF
TGCGCCAGCAGCTTGGATACGCGCCGCAATTCACCCCTCCACTTT
>TRBV19|NA|TRBJ1-6|few
CASSISGVYSPLHF
TGTGCCAGTAGTATCTCCGGTGTCTATTCACCCCTCCACTTT
>TRBV27|NA|TRBJ1-6|few
CASSLGGVRNSPLHF
TGTGCCAGCAGTTTAGGGGGGGTGCGAAATTCACCCCTCCACTTT
>TRBV29-1|TRBD1|TRBJ1-3|few
CSVGQSSGNTIYF
TGCAGCGTGGGACAGAGCTCTGGAAACACCATATATTTT
>TRBV7-2|NA|TRBJ2-7|NA
CASSQGAQGTYEQYF
TGTGCCAGCAGCCAAGGGGCGCAGGGTACCTACGAGCAGTACTTC
>TRBV5-6|TRBD1|TRBJ2-3|NA
CASSWGQGDTQYF
TGTGCCAGCAGCTGGGGACAGGGAGATACGCAGTATTTT
>TRBV6-1|NA|TRBJ1-2|NA
CASSESTGTIYGYTF
TGTGCCAGCAGTGAGTCGACGGGGACGATTTATGGCTACACCTTC
>TRBV5-6|NA|TRBJ2-7|few
CASSLVLAGDYMGEQYF
TGTGCCAGCAGCTTGGTGTTGGCAGGGGATTATATGGGCGAGCAGTACTTC
>TRBV10-1|NA|TRBJ2-5|NA
CASSTGQNQETQYF
TGCGCCAGCAGTACGGGTCAAAACCAAGAGACCCAGTACTTC